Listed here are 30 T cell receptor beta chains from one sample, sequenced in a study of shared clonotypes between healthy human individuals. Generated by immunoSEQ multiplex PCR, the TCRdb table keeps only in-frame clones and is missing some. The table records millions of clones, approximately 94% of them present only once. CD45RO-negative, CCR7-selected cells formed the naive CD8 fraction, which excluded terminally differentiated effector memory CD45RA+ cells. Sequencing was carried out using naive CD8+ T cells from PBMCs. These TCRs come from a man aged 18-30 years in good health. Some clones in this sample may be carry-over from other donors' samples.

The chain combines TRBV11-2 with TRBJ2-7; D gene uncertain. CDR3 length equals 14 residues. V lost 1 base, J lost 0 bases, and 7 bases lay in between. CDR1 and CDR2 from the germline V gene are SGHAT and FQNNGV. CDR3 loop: CASSLGLSSYEQYF. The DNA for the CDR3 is TGTGCCAGCAGCTTAGGATTGAGCTCCTACGAGCAGTACTTC.

This CDR3 reads CASRSWGPGDFDTQYF. The CDR3 DNA reads TGTGCCAGTAGATCCTGGGGCCCTGGCGATTTTGATACGCAGTATTTT. The chain is built from TRBV19 and TRBJ2-3, with a tentative D call TRBD1 (5 bases). The CDR3 has 16 amino acids. Germline values: CDR1 LNHDA, CDR2 SQIVND (reference sequence). Trimming shortened V by 6 bases and J by 6 bases, and 22 bases separated the two germline ends.

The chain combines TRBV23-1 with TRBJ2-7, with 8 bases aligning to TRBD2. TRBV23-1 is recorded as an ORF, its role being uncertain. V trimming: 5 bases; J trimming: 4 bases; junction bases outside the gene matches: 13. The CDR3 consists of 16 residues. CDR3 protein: CASSGQIRAGEYEQYF. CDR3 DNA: TGCGCCAGCAGTGGCCAAATACGAGCGGGGGAATACGAGCAGTACTTC.

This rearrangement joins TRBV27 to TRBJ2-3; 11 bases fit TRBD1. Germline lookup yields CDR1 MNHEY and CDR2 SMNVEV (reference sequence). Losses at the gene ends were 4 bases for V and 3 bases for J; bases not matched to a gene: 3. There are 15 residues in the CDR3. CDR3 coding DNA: TGTGCCAGCAGTTCCGGACAGGGGGCAACAGATACGCAGTATTTT. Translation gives CASSSGQGATDTQYF.

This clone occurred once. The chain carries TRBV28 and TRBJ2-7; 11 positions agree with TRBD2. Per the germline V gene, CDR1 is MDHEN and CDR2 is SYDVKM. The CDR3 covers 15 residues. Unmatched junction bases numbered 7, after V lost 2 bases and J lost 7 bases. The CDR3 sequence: CASSLELAGGWEQYF. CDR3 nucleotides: TGTGCCAGCAGTTTAGAGCTAGCGGGGGGTTGGGAGCAGTACTTC.

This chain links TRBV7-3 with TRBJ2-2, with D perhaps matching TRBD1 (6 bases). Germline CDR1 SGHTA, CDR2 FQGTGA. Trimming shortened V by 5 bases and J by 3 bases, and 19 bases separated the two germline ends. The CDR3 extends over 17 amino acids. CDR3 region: CASSNGPGQEYTGELFF. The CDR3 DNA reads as TGTGCCAGCAGCAACGGACCGGGACAAGAATACACCGGGGAGCTGTTTTTT. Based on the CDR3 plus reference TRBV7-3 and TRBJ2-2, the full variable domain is GAGVSQTPSNKVTEKGKYVELRCDPISGHTALYWYRQSLGQGPEFLIYFQGTGAADDSGLPNDRFFAVRPEGSVSTLKIQRTERGDSAVYLCASSNGPGQEYTGELFFGEGSRLTVL.

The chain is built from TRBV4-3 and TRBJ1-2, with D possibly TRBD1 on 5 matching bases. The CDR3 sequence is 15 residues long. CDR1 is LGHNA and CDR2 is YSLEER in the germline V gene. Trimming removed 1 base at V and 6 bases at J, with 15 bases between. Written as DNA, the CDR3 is TGCGCCAGCAGCCAAGCCCCGGGGGGTCTCGATGGCTACACCTTC. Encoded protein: CASSQAPGGLDGYTF.

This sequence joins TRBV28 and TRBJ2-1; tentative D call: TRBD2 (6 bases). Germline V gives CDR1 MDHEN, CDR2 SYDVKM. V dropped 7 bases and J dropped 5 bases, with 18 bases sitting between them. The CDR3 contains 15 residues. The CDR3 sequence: CASTPLSGVHNEQFF. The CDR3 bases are TGTGCCAGCACCCCTCTATCGGGGGTCCACAATGAGCAGTTCTTC.

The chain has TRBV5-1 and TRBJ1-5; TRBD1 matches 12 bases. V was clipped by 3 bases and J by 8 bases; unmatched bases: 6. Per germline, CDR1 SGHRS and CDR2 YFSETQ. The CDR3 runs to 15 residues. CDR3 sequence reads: CASSYGTGGAEPQHF. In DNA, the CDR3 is TGCGCCAGCAGCTATGGGACAGGGGGCGCGGAGCCCCAGCATTTT.

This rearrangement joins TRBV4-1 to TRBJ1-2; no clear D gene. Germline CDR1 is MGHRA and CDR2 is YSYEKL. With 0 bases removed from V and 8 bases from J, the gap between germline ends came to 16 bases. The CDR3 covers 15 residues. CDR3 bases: TGCGCCAGCAGCCAAGACCGGGGTCGAGGCCGCGGCTACACCTTC. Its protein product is CASSQDRGRGRGYTF.

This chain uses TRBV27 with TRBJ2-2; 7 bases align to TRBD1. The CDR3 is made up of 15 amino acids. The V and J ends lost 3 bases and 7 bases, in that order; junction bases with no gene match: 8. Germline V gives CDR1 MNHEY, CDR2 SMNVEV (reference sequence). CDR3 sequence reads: CASSFRDRVVGELFF. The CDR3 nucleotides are TGTGCCAGCAGTTTTCGAGACAGGGTGGTCGGGGAGCTGTTTTTT.

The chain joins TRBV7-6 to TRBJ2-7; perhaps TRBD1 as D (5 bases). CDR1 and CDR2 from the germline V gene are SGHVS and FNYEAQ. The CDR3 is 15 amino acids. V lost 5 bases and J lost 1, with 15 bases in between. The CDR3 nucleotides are TGTGCCAGCAGCCTCTCCGCGGACACTTCCTACGAGCAGTACTTC. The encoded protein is CASSLSADTSYEQYF.

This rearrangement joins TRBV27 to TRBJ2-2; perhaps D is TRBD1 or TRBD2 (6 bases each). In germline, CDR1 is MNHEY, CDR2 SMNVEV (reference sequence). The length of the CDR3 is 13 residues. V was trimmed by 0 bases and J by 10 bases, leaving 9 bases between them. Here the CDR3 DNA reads TGTGCCAGCAGTTTATCGGGGGGCTCGGAGCTGTTTTTT. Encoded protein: CASSLSGGSELFF.

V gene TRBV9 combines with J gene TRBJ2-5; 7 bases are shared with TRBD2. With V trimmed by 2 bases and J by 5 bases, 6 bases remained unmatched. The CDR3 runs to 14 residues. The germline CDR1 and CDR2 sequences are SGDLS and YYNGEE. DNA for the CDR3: TGTGCCAGCAGCGTGGGAGGGCTGGACGAGACCCAGTACTTC. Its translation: CASSVGGLDETQYF.

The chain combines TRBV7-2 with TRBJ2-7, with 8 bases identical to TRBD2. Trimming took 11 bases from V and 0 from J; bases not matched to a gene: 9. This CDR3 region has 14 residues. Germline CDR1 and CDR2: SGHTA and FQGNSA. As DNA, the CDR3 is TGTGCCCTTCGGGGGGGCCGAGGCTCCTACGAGCAGTACTTC. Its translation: CALRGGRGSYEQYF.

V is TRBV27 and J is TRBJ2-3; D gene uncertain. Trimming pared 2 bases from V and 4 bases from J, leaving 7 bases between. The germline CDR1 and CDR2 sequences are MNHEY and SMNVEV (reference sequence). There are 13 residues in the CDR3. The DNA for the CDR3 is TGTGCCAGCAGTTTACATTTCTCAGATACGCAGTATTTT. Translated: CASSLHFSDTQYF.

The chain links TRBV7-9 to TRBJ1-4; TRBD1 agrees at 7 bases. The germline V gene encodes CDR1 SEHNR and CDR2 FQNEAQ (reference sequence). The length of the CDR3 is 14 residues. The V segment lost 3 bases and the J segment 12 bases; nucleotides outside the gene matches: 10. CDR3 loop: CASSFRQGVEELFF. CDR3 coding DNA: TGTGCCAGCAGCTTTCGACAGGGCGTTGAGGAACTGTTTTTT. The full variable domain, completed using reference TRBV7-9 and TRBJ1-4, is DTGVSQNPRHKITKRGQNVTFRCDPISEHNRLYWYRQTLGQGPEFLTYFQNEAQLEKSRLLSDRFSAERPKGSFSTLEIQRTEQGDSAMYLCASSFRQGVEELFFGSGTQLSVL.

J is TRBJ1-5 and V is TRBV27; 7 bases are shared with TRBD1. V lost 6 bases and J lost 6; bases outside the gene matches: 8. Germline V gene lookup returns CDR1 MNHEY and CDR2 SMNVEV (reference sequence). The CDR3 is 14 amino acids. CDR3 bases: TGTGCCAGCAGCCTGACAGGGATCGGTCAGCCCCAGCATTTT. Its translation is CASSLTGIGQPQHF.

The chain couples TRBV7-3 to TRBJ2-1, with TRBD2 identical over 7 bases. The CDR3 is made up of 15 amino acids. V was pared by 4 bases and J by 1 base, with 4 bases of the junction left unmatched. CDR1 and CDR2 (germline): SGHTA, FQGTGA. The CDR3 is CASSSGGGSYNEQFF. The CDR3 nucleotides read TGTGCCAGCAGCTCCGGGGGAGGGTCCTACAATGAGCAGTTCTTC.

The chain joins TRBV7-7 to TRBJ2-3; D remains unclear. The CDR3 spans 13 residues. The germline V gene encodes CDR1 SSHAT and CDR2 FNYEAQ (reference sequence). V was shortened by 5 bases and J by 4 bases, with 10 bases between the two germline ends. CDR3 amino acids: CASSPKTADTQYF. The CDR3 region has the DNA TGTGCCAGCAGCCCAAAAACGGCAGATACGCAGTATTTT.

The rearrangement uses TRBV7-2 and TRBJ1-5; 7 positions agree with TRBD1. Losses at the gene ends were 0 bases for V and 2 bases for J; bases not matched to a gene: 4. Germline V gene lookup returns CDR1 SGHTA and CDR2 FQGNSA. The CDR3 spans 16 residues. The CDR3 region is CASSLAGQDRNQPQHF. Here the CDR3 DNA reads TGTGCCAGCAGCTTAGCCGGACAGGATCGCAATCAGCCCCAGCATTTT.

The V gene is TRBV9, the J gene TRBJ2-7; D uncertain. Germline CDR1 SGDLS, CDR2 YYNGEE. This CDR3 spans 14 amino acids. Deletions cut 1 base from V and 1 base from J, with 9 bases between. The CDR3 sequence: CASSVYPKSYEQYF. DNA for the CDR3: TGTGCCAGCAGCGTATACCCGAAATCCTACGAGCAGTACTTC.

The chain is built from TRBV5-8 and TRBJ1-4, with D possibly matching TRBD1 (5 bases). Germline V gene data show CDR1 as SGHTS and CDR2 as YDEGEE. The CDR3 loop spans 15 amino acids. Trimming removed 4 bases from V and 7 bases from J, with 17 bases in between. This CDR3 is CASSPRVRQGEKLFF. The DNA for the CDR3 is TGTGCCAGCAGCCCGAGGGTCCGCCAGGGTGAAAAACTGTTTTTT.

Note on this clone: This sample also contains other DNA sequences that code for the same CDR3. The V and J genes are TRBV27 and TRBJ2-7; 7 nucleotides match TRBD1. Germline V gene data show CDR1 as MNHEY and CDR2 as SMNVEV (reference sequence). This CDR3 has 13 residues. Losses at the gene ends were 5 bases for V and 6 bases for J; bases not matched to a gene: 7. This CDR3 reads CASSPRTGSEQYF. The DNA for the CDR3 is TGTGCCAGCAGTCCGCGGACAGGATCCGAGCAGTACTTC.

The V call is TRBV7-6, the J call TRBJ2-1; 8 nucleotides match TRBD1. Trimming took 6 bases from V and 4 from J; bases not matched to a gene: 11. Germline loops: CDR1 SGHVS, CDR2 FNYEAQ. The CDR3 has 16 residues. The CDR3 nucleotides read TGTGCCAGCAGACCCGGGCAGGGGGCATCGTACAATGAGCAGTTCTTC. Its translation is CASRPGQGASYNEQFF.

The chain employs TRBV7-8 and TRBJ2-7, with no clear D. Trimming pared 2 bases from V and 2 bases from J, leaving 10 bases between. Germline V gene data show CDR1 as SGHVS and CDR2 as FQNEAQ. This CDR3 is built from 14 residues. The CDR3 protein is CASSLLTLTYEQYF. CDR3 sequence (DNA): TGTGCCAGCAGCTTATTAACCCTTACCTACGAGCAGTACTTC. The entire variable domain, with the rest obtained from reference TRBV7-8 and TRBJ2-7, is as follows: GAGVSQSPRYKVAKRGQDVALRCDPISGHVSLFWYQQALGQGPEFLTYFQNEAQLDKSGLPSDRFFAERPEGSVSTLKIQRTQQEDSAVYLCASSLLTLTYEQYFGPGTRLTVT.

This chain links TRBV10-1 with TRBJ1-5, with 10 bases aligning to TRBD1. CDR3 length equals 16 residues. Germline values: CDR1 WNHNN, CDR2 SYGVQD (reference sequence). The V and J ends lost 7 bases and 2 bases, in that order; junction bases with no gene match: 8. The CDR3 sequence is CASKVTGGAGNQPQHF. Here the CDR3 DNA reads TGCGCCAGCAAAGTGACAGGGGGCGCGGGCAATCAGCCCCAGCATTTT.

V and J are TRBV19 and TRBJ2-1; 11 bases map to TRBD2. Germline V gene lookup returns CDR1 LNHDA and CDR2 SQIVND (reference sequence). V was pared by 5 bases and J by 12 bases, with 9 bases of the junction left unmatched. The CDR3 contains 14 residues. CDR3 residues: CASSPGTSGLGQFF. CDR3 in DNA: TGTGCCAGTAGTCCCGGGACTAGCGGTCTTGGGCAGTTCTTC.

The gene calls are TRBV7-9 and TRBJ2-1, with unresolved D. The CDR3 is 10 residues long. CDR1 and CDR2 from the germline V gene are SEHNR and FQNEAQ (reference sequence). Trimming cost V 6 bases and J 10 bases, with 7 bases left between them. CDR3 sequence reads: CASRSDEQFF. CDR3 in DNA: TGTGCCAGCAGGTCGGACGAGCAGTTCTTC.

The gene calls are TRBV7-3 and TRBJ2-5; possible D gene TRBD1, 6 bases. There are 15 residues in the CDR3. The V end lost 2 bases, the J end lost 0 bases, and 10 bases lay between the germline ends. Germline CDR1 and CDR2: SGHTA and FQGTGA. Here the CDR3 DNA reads TGTGCCAGCAGCTTAGCAGGGGCGCACCAAGAGACCCAGTACTTC. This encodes CASSLAGAHQETQYF.